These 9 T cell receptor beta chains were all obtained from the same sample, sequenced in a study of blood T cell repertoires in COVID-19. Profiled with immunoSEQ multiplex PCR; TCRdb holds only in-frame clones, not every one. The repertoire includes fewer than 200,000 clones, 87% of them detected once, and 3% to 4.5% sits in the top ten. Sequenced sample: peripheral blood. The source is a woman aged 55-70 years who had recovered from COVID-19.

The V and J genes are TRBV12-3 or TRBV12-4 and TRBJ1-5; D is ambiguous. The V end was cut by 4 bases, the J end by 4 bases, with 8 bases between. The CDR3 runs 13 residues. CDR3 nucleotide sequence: TGTGCCAGCAGTTCCCGGGGTAATCAGCCCCAGCATTTT. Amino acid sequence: CASSSRGNQPQHF.

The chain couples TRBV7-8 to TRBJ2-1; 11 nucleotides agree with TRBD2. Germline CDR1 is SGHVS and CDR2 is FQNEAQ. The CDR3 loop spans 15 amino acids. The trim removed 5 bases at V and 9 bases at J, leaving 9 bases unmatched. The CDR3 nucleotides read TGTGCCAGCAGCATTAGCGGGGGGGCATCGGGTGAGCAGTTCTTC. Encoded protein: CASSISGGASGEQFF.

Here the CDR3 reads CASSPRDSVNGYTF. In DNA form, the CDR3 reads TGTGCCAGCAGTCCCCGGGACAGCGTAAATGGCTACACCTTC. The chain uses TRBV28 and TRBJ1-2; 7 positions match TRBD1. CDR1 and CDR2 from the germline V gene are MDHEN and SYDVKM. Unmatched junction bases numbered 9, after V lost 5 bases and J lost 6 bases. This CDR3 spans 14 amino acids.

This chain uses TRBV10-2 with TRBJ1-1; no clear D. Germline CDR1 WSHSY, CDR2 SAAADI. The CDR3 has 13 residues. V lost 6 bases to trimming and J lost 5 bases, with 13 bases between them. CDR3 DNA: TGCGCCAGCAGCAGTGCAACGGGAACTGAAGCTTTCTTT. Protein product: CASSSATGTEAFF.

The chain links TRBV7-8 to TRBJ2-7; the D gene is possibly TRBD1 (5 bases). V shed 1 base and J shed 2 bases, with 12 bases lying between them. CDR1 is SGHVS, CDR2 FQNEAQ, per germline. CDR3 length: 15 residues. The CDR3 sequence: CASSLGQGGPYEQYF. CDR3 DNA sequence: TGTGCCAGCAGCTTAGGGCAGGGCGGCCCCTACGAGCAGTACTTC.

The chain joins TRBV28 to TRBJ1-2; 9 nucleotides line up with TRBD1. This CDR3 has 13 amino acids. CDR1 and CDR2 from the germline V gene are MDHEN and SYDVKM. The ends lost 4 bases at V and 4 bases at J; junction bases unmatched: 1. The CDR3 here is CASSSQGAYGYTF. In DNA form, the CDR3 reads TGTGCCAGCAGTTCACAGGGGGCCTATGGCTACACCTTC.

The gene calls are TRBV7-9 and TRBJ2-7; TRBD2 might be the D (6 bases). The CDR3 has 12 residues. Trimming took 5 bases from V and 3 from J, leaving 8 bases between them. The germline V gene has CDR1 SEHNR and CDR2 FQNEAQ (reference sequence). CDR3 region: CASSPGLYEQYF. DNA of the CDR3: TGTGCCAGCAGCCCGGGACTCTACGAGCAGTACTTC.

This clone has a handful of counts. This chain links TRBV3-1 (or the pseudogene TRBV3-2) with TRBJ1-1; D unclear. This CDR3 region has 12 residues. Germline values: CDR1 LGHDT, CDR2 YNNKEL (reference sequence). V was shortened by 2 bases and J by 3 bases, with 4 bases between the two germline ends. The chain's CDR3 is CASSQFDTEAFF. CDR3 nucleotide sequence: TGTGCCAGCAGCCAATTCGACACTGAAGCTTTCTTT.

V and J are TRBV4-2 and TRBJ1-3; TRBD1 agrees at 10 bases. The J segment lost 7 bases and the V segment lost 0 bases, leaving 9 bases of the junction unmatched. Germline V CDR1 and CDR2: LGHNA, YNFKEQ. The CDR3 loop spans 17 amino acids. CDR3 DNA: TGTGCCAGCAGCCAAGATGCTATCGGGACAGGGGCGAACACCATATATTTT. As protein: CASSQDAIGTGANTIYF.